The 27 T cell receptor beta chains listed next were all sequenced from one sample in a study of T cell repertoires in cytomegalovirus infection. Each CDR3 protein gets one entry after TCRdb re-called the reads with MiXCR. This sample yields 650,000 to 850,000 distinct CDR3 sequences, of which almost 30% are seen a single time; about an eighth belongs to the top ten. For these TCRs, the target antigens are not known. Sequencing used cultured CD8+ T cells from PBMCs, obtained from culture after CMV antigen stimulation. The receptors come from a human donor in good health (CMV status not recorded). Some clones in this sample may be carry-over from other donors' samples.

There are a few counts of this clonotype. The CDR3 nucleotides read TGTGCCAGCAGCTTCTTGGCCGCTAACCCAGATACGCAGTATTTT. Protein sequence: CASSFLAANPDTQYF. V and J are TRBV7-6 and TRBJ2-3; D unresolved. This CDR3 contains 15 residues. Germline CDR1 SGHVS, CDR2 FNYEAQ. Trimming shortened V by 3 bases and J by 4 bases, and 14 bases separated the two germline ends.

In this sample, this clonotype turned up a few times. The rearrangement joins TRBV19 to TRBJ1-1; D uncertain. This CDR3 has 12 amino acids. Per the germline V gene, CDR1 is LNHDA and CDR2 is SQIVND (reference sequence). V was clipped by 2 bases and J by 8 bases, with 9 bases between them. This CDR3 is CASSISRSEAFF. The CDR3 coding sequence is TGTGCCAGTAGTATATCTAGGTCAGAAGCTTTCTTT.

The chain combines TRBV6-1 with TRBJ1-1; tentatively, D is TRBD1 (6 bases). V was clipped by 0 bases and J by 1 base, with 9 bases between them. The CDR3 runs to 15 residues. Germline values: CDR1 MNHNS, CDR2 SASEGT. The CDR3 sequence: CASSEATGWNTEAFF. As DNA, the CDR3 is TGTGCCAGCAGTGAAGCTACAGGGTGGAACACTGAAGCTTTCTTT.

This clonotype has at least ten counts. This chain joins TRBV7-6 and TRBJ2-2, with D possibly TRBD2 on 5 matching bases. The germline V and J ends were trimmed by 5 bases and 5 bases, with 12 bases remaining between them. The germline V gene has CDR1 SGHVS and CDR2 FNYEAQ. This CDR3 comprises 14 residues. The CDR3 protein is CASSMTKLTGELFF. The DNA of the CDR3 is TGTGCCAGCAGCATGACTAAGCTTACCGGGGAGCTGTTTTTT.

The CDR3 spells CASSPGRAGGDLRETQYF. CDR3 bases: TGTGCCAGCAGCCCCGGTAGAGCGGGGGGGGACCTTCGAGAGACCCAGTACTTC. The chain carries TRBV13 and TRBJ2-5, with 10 bases matching TRBD2. CDR1 is PRHDT, CDR2 FYEKMQ, per germline (reference sequence). The CDR3 loop spans 18 amino acids. V trimming: 5 bases; J trimming: 4 bases; junction bases outside the gene matches: 16.

The chain links TRBV20-1 to TRBJ1-1; 7 bases line up with TRBD1. Germline V lookup: CDR1 DFQATT, CDR2 SNEGSKA (reference sequence). The V segment lost 3 bases and the J segment 0 bases; nucleotides outside the gene matches: 16. CDR3 length equals 18 residues. The CDR3 reads CSASTTQGPGFMNTEAFF. The CDR3 DNA reads TGCAGTGCTAGCACTACACAGGGGCCGGGATTCATGAACACTGAAGCTTTCTTT.

This clonotype came up a few times. The chain has TRBV7-6 and TRBJ2-3; no reliable D call. The CDR3 consists of 17 residues. CDR1 is SGHVS, CDR2 FNYEAQ, per germline. V was trimmed by 5 bases and J by 1 base, leaving 19 bases between them. The DNA of the CDR3 is TGTGCCAGCAGCCCCCAACGAGTTGGAGAGGGCACAGATACGCAGTATTTT. As protein: CASSPQRVGEGTDTQYF.

Many counts were recorded for this clonotype. This chain links TRBV12-3 or TRBV12-4 with TRBJ2-5, with 10 bases aligning to TRBD2. V shed 5 bases and J 5 bases; nucleotides not matched to a gene: 11. The CDR3 contains 16 residues. This chain's CDR3 is CASSVPGLAFYETQYF. The CDR3 DNA reads as TGTGCCAGCAGTGTGCCGGGACTAGCGTTCTATGAGACCCAGTACTTC.

V is TRBV10-3 and J is TRBJ2-3; 10 bases align to TRBD2. The CDR3 has 17 residues. Losses at the gene ends were 2 bases for V and 2 bases for J; bases not matched to a gene: 7. CDR1 is ENHRY, CDR2 SYGVKD, per germline. In DNA, the CDR3 is TGTGCCATCAGTGAGAAGCGGGGGGGCGCCCACACAGATACGCAGTATTTT. Encoded protein: CAISEKRGGAHTDTQYF.

The gene calls are TRBV6-6 and TRBJ2-3; 8 nucleotides line up with TRBD1. Looked up from germline, CDR1 is MNHNY and CDR2 is SVGAGI (reference sequence). J gave up 3 bases and V 0 bases, and 5 bases lay outside the gene matches. The CDR3 extends over 16 amino acids. Here the CDR3 DNA reads TGTGCCAGCAGTTACTCAGCCAGGGGGCCGACAGATACGCAGTATTTT. Residues: CASSYSARGPTDTQYF.

The chain couples TRBV12-5 to TRBJ2-1, with D perhaps matching TRBD1 or TRBD2 (5 bases each). Germline V lookup: CDR1 LGHNT, CDR2 FRNRAP. The V gene lost 3 bases and the J gene lost 8 bases, with 11 bases spanning the gap. The CDR3 sequence is 13 residues long. The CDR3: CASGLTGSDEQFF. Here the CDR3 DNA reads TGTGCTAGTGGTTTAACAGGTAGCGATGAGCAGTTCTTC.

For this clonotype: At one boundary the junction diverges from the germline segment, which might be a read error. The gene calls are TRBV5-3 and TRBJ2-3, with 15 bases that match TRBD2. TRBV5-3 is placed among ORFs of uncertain function. The CDR3 totals 20 residues. CDR3 region: CASSFPMRTSGGASTDTQYF. The CDR3 coding sequence is TGTGCCAGCAGCTTCCCAATGAGGACTAGCGGGGGGGCTAGCACAGATACGCAGTATTTT.

This clonotype has just a few counts. This sequence joins TRBV27 and TRBJ1-2; D uncertain. The CDR3 has 13 amino acids. Germline lookup yields CDR1 MNHEY and CDR2 SMNVEV (reference sequence). V lost 7 bases and J lost 0, with 9 bases in between. CDR3 coding DNA: TGTGCCAGCACTGTGAGCCCTAACTATGGCTACACCTTC. Translating gives CASTVSPNYGYTF.

This clonotype was counted between two and nine times. The chain combines TRBV2 with TRBJ2-1, with 7 bases matching TRBD2. Looked up from germline, CDR1 is SNHLY and CDR2 is FYNNEI. The CDR3 has 16 residues. V dropped 0 bases and J dropped 5; count of bases not matched to a gene: 7. CDR3 nucleotides: TGTGCCAGCAGTGAAGCGCAGGGACTACTTAACAATGAGCAGTTCTTC. It encodes CASSEAQGLLNNEQFF.

This clonotype has a handful of counts. The chain employs TRBV27 and TRBJ2-1, with 7 bases identical to TRBD1. The CDR3 has 13 amino acids. V was pared by 6 bases and J by 5 bases, with 4 bases of the junction left unmatched. In germline, CDR1 is MNHEY, CDR2 SMNVEV (reference sequence). CDR3 in DNA: TGTGCCAGCAGCCGGGACAGCAACAATGAGCAGTTCTTC. Translating gives CASSRDSNNEQFF.

This chain links TRBV12-3 or TRBV12-4 with TRBJ2-1; D gene ambiguous. The CDR3 runs to 16 residues. Trimming pared 0 bases from V and 4 bases from J, leaving 13 bases between. CDR3 bases: TGTGCCAGCAGTTTAGCGCTACAATCAGATTACAATGAGCAGTTCTTC. This encodes CASSLALQSDYNEQFF.

This clonotype has just a few counts. The genes are TRBV6-1 and TRBJ1-2; 8 bases match TRBD1. Germline loops: CDR1 MNHNS, CDR2 SASEGT. This CDR3 has 15 residues. Trimming removed 5 bases from V and 4 bases from J; junction bases left unmatched: 9. CDR3 in DNA: TGTGCCAGCAGTCCGAGACAGGGGTCCCTCTATGGCTACACCTTC. This sequence encodes CASSPRQGSLYGYTF.

The chain uses TRBV7-9 and TRBJ2-7; a possible D gene is TRBD1 (6 bases). V lost 5 bases, J lost 3 bases, and 14 bases lay in between. CDR3 length: 14 amino acids. From germline, CDR1 is SEHNR and CDR2 FQNEAQ (reference sequence). CDR3 in amino acids: CASSQLPGDYEQYF. The DNA for the CDR3 is TGTGCCAGCAGCCAATTACCAGGGGACTACGAGCAGTACTTC.

The sample holds many counts of this clonotype. V and J are TRBV7-8 and TRBJ2-7, with D perhaps matching TRBD1 (6 bases). Germline V gene sequence: CDR1 SGHVS, CDR2 FQNEAQ. Trimming removed 1 base from V and 3 bases from J, with 7 bases in between. This CDR3 comprises 13 residues. In DNA, the CDR3 is TGTGCCAGCAGCTTAGGACAGGACTACGAGCAGTACGTC. Translation: CASSLGQDYEQYV.

This clonotype has just a few counts. The CDR3 bases are TGTGCCAGCAGTTACCTTAACTTTAATCAGCCCCAGCATTTT. It is translated as CASSYLNFNQPQHF. The rearrangement joins TRBV6-6 to TRBJ1-5, with D unclear. The CDR3 spans 14 residues. Between the trimmed V and J ends, which lost 2 bases and 4 bases, there was a span of 9 bases. CDR1 MNHNY and CDR2 SVGAGI come from the germline V gene (reference sequence).

The chain couples TRBV27 to TRBJ2-5; 9 bases match TRBD2. Losses at the gene ends were 5 bases for V and 5 bases for J; bases not matched to a gene: 6. The CDR3 covers 14 residues. Per the germline V gene, CDR1 is MNHEY and CDR2 is SMNVEV (reference sequence). For the CDR3, the DNA is TGTGCCAGCAGTGCGACTAGCGGCGGGGAGACCCAGTACTTC. It yields the protein CASSATSGGETQYF.

This clonotype was seen repeatedly, ten times or more. The rearrangement uses TRBV7-2 and TRBJ2-5, with D perhaps TRBD1 (5 bases). This CDR3 spans 14 amino acids. Trimming took 0 bases from V and 2 from J, leaving 7 bases between them. Germline V lookup: CDR1 SGHTA, CDR2 FQGNSA. The CDR3: CASSLAGQQETQYF. CDR3 in DNA: TGTGCCAGCAGCTTAGCCGGACAACAAGAGACCCAGTACTTC.

The V gene is TRBV7-9, the J gene TRBJ1-1; 8 bases agree with TRBD1. CDR1 is SEHNR, CDR2 FQNEAQ, per germline (reference sequence). The CDR3 loop spans 17 amino acids. V was pared by 5 bases and J by 1 base, with 12 bases of the junction left unmatched. The CDR3 here is CASSPTDRVRENTEAFF. In DNA form, the CDR3 reads TGTGCCAGCAGCCCCACGGACAGGGTGAGAGAGAACACTGAAGCTTTCTTT. Using reference TRBV7-9 and TRBJ1-1 for the parts outside the CDR3, the full variable domain is DTGVSQNPRHKITKRGQNVTFRCDPISEHNRLYWYRQTLGQGPEFLTYFQNEAQLEKSRLLSDRFSAERPKGSFSTLEIQRTEQGDSAMYLCASSPTDRVRENTEAFFGQGTRLTVV.

This clonotype was detected a few times. DNA of the CDR3: TGTGCCAGCAGCTCCCCGGGGGGAAAAAACATTCAGTACTTC. The encoded protein is CASSSPGGKNIQYF. The chain uses TRBV7-2 and TRBJ2-4; the match to TRBD2 covers 7 bases. Germline V gene data show CDR1 as SGHTA and CDR2 as FQGNSA. CDR3 size: 14 residues. Trimming cost V 4 bases and J 4 bases; bases outside gene matches: 4. The full variable domain, in which reference TRBV7-2 and TRBJ2-4 provide the parts outside the CDR3, is GAGVSQSPSNKVTEKGKDVELRCDPISGHTALYWYRQSLGQGLEFLIYFQGNSAPDKSGLPSDRFSAERTGGSVSTLTIQRTQQEDSAVYLCASSSPGGKNIQYFGAGTRLSVL.

This clonotype came up a few times. This rearrangement joins TRBV28 to TRBJ1-2; 9 nucleotides line up with TRBD1. The V gene's germline CDR1 is MDHEN and CDR2 SYDVKM. Unmatched junction bases numbered 17, after V lost 10 bases and J lost 5 bases. The CDR3 consists of 16 residues. This chain's CDR3 is CATDPGTGRFGYGYTF. The CDR3 nucleotides are TGTGCCACCGACCCAGGGACAGGGCGATTTGGGTATGGCTACACCTTC.

This clonotype was seen only a few times. The gene calls are TRBV7-9 and TRBJ1-1, with D possibly matching TRBD1 (6 bases). Germline values: CDR1 SEHNR, CDR2 FQNEAQ (reference sequence). Trimming removed 6 bases at V and 3 bases at J, with 17 bases between. The CDR3 has 15 residues. CDR3 nucleotide sequence: TGTGCCAGCAGTCTAGGCGGGGGCGTTTACACTGAAGCTTTCTTT. It codes for CASSLGGGVYTEAFF.

The rearrangement links TRBV7-6 to TRBJ2-1, with TRBD2 matching over 11 bases. The V segment lost 4 bases and the J segment 8 bases; nucleotides outside the gene matches: 7. The CDR3 runs 15 residues. Germline loops: CDR1 SGHVS, CDR2 FNYEAQ. CDR3 loop: CASSSIAGGRDEQFF. Here the CDR3 DNA reads TGTGCCAGCAGCTCCATAGCGGGGGGGCGCGATGAGCAGTTCTTC.